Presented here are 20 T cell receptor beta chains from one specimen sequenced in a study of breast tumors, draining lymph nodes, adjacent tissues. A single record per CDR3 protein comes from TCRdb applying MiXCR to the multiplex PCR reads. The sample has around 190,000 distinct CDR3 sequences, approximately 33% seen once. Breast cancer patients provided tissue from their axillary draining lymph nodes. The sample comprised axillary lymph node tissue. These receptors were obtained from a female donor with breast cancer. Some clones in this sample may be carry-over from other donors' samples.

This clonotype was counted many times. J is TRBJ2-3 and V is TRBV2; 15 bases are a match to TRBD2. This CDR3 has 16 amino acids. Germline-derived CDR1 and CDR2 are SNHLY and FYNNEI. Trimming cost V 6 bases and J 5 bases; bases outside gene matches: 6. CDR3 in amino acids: CASSGLAGGLGDTQYF. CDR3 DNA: TGTGCCAGCAGCGGACTAGCGGGGGGGCTGGGAGATACGCAGTATTTT.

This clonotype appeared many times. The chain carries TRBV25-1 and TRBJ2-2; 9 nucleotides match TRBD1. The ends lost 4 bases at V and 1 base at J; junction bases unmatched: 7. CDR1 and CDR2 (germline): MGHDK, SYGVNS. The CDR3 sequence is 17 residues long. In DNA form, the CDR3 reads TGTGCCAGCAGTGGTTTCAGGACAGGGGAGAACACCGGGGAGCTGTTTTTT. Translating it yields CASSGFRTGENTGELFF.

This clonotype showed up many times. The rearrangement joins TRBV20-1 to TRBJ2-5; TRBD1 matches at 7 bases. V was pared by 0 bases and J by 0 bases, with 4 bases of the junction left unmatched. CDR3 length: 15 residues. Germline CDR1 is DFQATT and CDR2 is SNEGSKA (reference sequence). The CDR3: CSARDGTEYQETQYF. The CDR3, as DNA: TGCAGTGCTAGAGACGGGACAGAGTACCAAGAGACCCAGTACTTC.

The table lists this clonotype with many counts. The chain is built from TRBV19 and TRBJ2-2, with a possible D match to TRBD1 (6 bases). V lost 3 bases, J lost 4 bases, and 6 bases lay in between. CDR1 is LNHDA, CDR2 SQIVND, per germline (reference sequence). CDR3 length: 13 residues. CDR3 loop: CASSMTGTGELFF. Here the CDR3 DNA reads TGTGCCAGTAGTATGACAGGCACCGGGGAGCTGTTTTTT.

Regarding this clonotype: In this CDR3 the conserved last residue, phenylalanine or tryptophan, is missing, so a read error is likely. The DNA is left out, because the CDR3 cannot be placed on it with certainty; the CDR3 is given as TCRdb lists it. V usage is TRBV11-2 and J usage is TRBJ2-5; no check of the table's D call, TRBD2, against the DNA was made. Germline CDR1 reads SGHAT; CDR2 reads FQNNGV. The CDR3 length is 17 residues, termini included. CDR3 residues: CASSLGGSVAYGYTFGS.

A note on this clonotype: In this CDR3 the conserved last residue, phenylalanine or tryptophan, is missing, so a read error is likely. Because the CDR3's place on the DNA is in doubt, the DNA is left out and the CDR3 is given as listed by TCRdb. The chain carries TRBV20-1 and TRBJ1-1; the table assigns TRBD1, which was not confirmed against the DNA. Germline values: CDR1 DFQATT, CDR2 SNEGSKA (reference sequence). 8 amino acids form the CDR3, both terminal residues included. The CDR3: CSASWASY.

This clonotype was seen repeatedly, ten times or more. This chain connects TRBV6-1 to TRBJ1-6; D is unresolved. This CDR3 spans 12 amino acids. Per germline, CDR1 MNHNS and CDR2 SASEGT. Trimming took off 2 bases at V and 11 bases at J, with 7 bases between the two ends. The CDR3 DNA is TGTGCCAGCAGTGAACGGCGGACACCCCTCCACTTT. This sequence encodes CASSERRTPLHF.

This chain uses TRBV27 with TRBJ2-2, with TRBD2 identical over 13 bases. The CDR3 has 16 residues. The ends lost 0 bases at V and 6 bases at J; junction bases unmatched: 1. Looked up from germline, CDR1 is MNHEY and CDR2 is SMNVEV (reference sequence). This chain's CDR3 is CASSLSTSGGAGELFF. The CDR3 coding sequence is TGTGCCAGCAGTTTATCAACTAGCGGGGGGGCCGGGGAGCTGTTTTTT.

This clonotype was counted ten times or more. The CDR3 sequence: CASSLGDRGRSGYTF. CDR3 DNA sequence: TGTGCCAGCAGCCTCGGGGACAGGGGGCGAAGTGGCTACACCTTC. This sequence joins TRBV7-2 and TRBJ1-2; 12 bases match TRBD1. Per the germline V gene, CDR1 is SGHTA and CDR2 is FQGNSA. The CDR3 spans 15 residues. J was trimmed by 7 bases and V by 5 bases; bases with no gene match: 8.

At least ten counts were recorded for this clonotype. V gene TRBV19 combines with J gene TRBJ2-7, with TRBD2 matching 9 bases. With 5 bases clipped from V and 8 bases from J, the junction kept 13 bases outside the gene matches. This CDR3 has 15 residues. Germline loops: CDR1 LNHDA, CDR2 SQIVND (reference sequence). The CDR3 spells CASSFSVISGSKQYF. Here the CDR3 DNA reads TGTGCCAGTAGTTTTTCGGTTATTAGCGGGAGTAAGCAGTACTTC.

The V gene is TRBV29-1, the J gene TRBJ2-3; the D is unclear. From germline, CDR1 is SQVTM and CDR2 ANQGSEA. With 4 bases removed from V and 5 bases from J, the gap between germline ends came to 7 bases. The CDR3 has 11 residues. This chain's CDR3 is CSVVGLDTQYF. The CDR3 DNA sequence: TGCAGCGTTGTTGGCTTAGATACGCAGTATTTT.

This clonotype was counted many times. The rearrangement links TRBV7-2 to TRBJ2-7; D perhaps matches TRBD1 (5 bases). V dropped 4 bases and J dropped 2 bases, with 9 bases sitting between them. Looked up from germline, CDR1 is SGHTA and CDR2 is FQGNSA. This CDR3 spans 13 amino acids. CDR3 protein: CASSWGRTYEQYF. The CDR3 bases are TGTGCCAGCAGCTGGGGCCGGACCTACGAGCAGTACTTC.

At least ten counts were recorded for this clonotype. The CDR3 coding sequence is TGTGCCACCAGTGACGGCAATCAGCCCCAGCATTTT. This sequence encodes CATSDGNQPQHF. The V call is TRBV24-1, the J call TRBJ1-5; D gene ambiguous. Trimming took 4 bases from V and 2 from J, leaving 2 bases between them. Germline-derived CDR1 and CDR2 are KGHDR and SFDVKD. The CDR3 runs to 12 residues.

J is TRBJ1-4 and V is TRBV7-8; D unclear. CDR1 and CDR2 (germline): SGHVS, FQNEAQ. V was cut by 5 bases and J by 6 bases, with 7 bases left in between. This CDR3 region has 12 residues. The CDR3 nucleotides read TGTGCCAGCAGCCGGGAGGATGAAAAACTGTTTTTT. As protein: CASSREDEKLFF.

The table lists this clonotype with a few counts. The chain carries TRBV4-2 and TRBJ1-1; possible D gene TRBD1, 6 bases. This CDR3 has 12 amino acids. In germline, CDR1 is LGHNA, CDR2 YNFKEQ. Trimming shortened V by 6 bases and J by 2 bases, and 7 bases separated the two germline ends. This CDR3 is CASRQGNTEAFF. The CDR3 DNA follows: TGTGCCAGCAGACAGGGCAACACTGAAGCTTTCTTT.

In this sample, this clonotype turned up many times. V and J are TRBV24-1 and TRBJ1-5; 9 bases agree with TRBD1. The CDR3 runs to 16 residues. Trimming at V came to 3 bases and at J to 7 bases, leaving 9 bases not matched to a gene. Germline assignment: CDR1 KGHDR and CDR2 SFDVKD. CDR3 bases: TGTGCCACCAGTGATCGCCGGGACAGGGACGGACAGCCCCAGCATTTT. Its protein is CATSDRRDRDGQPQHF.

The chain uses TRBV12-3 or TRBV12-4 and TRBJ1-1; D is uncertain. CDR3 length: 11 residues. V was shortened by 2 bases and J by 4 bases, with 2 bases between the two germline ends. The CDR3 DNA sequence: TGTGCCAGCAGTTTAAGCACTGAAGCTTTCTTT. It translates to CASSLSTEAFF.

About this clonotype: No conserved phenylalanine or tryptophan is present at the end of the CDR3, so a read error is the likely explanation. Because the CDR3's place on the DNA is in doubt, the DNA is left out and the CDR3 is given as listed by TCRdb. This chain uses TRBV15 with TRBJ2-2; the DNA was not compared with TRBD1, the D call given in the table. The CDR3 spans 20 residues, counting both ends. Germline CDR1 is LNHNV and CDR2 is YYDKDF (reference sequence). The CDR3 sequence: CATSRSDPGLPGRQEHRGAV.

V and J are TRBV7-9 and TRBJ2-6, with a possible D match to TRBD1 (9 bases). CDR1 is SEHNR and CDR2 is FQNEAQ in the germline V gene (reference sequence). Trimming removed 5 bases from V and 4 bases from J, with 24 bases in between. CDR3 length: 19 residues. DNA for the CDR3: TGTGCCAGCAGCCCCATAGCGGGACAGGGTCACTCCGGGGCCAACGTCCTGACTTTC. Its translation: CASSPIAGQGHSGANVLTF. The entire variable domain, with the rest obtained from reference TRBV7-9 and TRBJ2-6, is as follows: DTGVSQNPRHKITKRGQNVTFRCDPISEHNRLYWYRQTLGQGPEFLTYFQNEAQLEKSRLLSDRFSAERPKGSFSTLEIQRTEQGDSAMYLCASSPIAGQGHSGANVLTFGAGSRLTVL.

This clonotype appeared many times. The CDR3 loop is CASRDSYNEKLFF. CDR3 in DNA: TGTGCCAGTAGGGACAGTTATAATGAAAAACTGTTTTTT. The V call is TRBV19, the J call TRBJ1-4; maybe TRBD1 (6 bases). This CDR3 is built from 13 residues. The germline V gene has CDR1 LNHDA and CDR2 SQIVND (reference sequence). V lost 6 bases and J lost 4, with 9 bases in between.